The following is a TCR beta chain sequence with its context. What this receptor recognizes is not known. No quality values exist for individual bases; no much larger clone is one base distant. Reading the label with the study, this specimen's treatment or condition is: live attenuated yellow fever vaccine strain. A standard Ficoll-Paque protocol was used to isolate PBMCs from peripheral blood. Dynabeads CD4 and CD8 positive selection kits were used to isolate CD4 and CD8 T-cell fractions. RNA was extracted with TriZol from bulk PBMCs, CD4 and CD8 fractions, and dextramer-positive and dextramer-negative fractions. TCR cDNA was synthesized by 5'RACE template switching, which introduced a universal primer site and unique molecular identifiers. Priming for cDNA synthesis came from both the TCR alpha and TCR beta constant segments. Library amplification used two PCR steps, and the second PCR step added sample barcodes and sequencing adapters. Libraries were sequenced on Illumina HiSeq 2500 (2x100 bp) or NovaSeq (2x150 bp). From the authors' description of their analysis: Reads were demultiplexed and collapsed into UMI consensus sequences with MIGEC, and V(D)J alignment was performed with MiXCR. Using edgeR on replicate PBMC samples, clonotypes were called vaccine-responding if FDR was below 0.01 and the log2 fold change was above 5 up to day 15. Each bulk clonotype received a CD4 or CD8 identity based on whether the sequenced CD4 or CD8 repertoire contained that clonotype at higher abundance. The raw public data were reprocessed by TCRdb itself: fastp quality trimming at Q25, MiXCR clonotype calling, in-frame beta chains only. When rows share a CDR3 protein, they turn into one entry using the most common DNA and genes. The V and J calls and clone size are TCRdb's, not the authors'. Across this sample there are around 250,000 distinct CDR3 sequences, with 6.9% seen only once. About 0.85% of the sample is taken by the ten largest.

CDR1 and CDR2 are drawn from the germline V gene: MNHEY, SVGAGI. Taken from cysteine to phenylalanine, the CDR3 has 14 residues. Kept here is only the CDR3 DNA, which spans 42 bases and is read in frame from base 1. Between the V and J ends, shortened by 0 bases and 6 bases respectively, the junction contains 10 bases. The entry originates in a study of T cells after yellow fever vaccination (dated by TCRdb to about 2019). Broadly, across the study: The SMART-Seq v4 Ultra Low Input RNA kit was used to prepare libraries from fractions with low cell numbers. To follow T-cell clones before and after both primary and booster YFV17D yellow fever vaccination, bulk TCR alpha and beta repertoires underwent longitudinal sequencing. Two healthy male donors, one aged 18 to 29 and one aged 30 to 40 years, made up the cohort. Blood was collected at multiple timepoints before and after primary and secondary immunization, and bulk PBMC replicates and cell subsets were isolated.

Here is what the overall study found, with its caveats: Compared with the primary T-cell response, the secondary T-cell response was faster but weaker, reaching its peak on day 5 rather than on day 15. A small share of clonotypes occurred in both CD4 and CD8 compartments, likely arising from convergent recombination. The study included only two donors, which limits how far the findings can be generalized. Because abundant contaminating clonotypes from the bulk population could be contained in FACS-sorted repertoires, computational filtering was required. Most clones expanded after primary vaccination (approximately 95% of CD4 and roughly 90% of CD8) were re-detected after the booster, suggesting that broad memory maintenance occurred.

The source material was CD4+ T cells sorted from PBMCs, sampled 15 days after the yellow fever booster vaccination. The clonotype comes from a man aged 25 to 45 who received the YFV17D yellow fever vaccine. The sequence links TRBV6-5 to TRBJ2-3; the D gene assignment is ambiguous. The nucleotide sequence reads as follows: TGTGCCAGCAGTTACTCGCCTGGCTGGGATACGCAGTATTTT. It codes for CASSYSPGWDTQYF.